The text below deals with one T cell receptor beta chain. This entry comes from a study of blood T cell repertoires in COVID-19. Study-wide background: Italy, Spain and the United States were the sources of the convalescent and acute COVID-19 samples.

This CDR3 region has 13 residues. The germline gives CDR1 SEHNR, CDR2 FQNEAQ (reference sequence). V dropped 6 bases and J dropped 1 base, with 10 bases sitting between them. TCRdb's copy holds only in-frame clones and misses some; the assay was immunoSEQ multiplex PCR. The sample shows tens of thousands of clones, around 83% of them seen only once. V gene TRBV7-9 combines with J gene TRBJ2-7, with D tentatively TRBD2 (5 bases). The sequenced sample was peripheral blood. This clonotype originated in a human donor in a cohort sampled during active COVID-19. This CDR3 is CASRPTGSYEQYF. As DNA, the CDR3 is TGTGCCAGCAGACCGACGGGATCCTACGAGCAGTACTTC.